This TCR beta chain was sequenced in a study of blood T cell repertoires in COVID-19. Turning to the study itself: Sources were T cells, B-cell-depleted T cells, or PBMCs; the material itself was cDNA or gDNA.

This clone was detected only once. Those enrolled in Seattle joined during active infection and were followed longitudinally afterward. Under the authors' procedure: Estimation of nucleated cell counts relied on the amplification of reference gene primers. The repertoire was sequenced with immunoSEQ multiplex PCR; TCRdb's copy has only in-frame clones and lacks some. V and J calls and clone size come straight from that table; D and trimming were deduced from the DNA. The sample consists of around 280,000 clones, roughly 86% of them appearing once. The CDR3 totals 14 residues. CDR1 is LNHDA and CDR2 is SQIVND in the germline V gene (reference sequence). V was clipped by 4 bases and J by 0 bases, with 7 bases between them.

This rearrangement joins TRBV19 to TRBJ2-1; D gene ambiguous. The sequenced sample consisted of peripheral blood. This clonotype was sampled from a woman under 40 with COVID-19, enrolled during active disease. This CDR3 is CASSTYSSYNEQFF. The CDR3, as DNA: TGTGCCAGTAGTACGTACAGCTCCTACAATGAGCAGTTCTTC.